Presented here are 4 T cell receptor beta chains from one specimen sequenced in a study of regulatory T cells in long-lasting Graves disease. Indicated time point: newly diagnosed GD, antithyroid drugs for less than 3 months. There was RNA extracted from PBMCs, and the TCR library was made from it. Sequencing libraries for TCR beta were prepared with iRepertoire HTBI primers and Arm-PCR of CDR3 regions. MiXCR, run by TCRdb on the multiplex PCR reads, gives a single entry per CDR3 protein. The table lists a few hundred thousand distinct CDR3 sequences, about 15% of them singletons. These data also formed part of another study, on T cells in Graves' hyperthyroidism and ophthalmopathy.

Sample: peripheral blood mononuclear cells (PBMCs), taken at new diagnosis, from a patient treated with antithyroid drugs. The receptors come from a woman aged 50 to 60 with Graves disease.

In this sample, this clonotype is medium-sized. One end of the junction fails to match germline, which may point to a read error. This chain connects TRBV10-1 to TRBJ1-5; TRBD1 matches 7 bases. Germline V lookup: CDR1 WNHNN, CDR2 SYGVQD (reference sequence). The CDR3 totals 14 residues. CDR3 protein: CASSEGTDNQPQHF. The CDR3 nucleotides read TGTGCCAGCAGTGAGGGGACAGACAATCAGCCCCAGCATTTT.

As to this clonotype: One base away lies a much larger clone, so this may be a sequencing read error. The chain combines TRBV25-1 with TRBJ2-3, with a weak D call TRBD1 (7 bases). The CDR3 sequence is 12 residues long. V was trimmed by 4 bases and J by 8 bases, leaving 10 bases between them. CDR1 is MGHDK and CDR2 is SYGVNS in the germline V gene. DNA of the CDR3: TGTGCCAGCAGTGGACAGGGAGGTACGCAGTATTTT. As protein: CASSGQGGTQYF.

This clonotype was seen repeatedly, ten times or more. The chain employs TRBV5-5 and TRBJ2-3; 7 positions agree with TRBD1. The CDR3 loop spans 17 amino acids. After removal of 4 bases from V and 0 bases from J, the junction contained 11 bases not matched to a gene. From germline, CDR1 is SGHKS and CDR2 YYEKEE (reference sequence). In DNA form, the CDR3 reads TGTGCCAGCAGCCAAAAATCGACAGGGTCTAGCACAGATACGCAGTATTTT. As protein: CASSQKSTGSSTDTQYF.

With respect to this clonotype: Possible read error: a much larger clone is one base away. Since no conserved phenylalanine or tryptophan closes the CDR3, a read error is the likely cause. The chain combines TRBV7-2 with TRBJ2-3; D is perhaps TRBD2 (6 bases). The V and J ends lost 3 bases and 1 base respectively, with 8 bases between them. Germline V CDR1 and CDR2: SGHTA, FQGNSA. The CDR3 has 14 residues. The CDR3 spells CASSFGTGTDTQYL. CDR3 nucleotide sequence: TGTGCCAGCAGCTTCGGGACTGGCACAGATACGCAGTATCTT.